Included here is one TCR beta chain sequence, with context. Germline values: CDR1 LNHDA, CDR2 SQIVND (reference sequence). The CDR3 runs to 16 residues. After removal of 7 bases from V and 2 bases from J, the junction contained 11 bases not matched to a gene. The data belong to a study of shared T cell receptors in the human thymus. Here immunoSEQ multiplex PCR was the method, and the copy in TCRdb shows in-frame clones only, minus some. The repertoire holds about 660,000 clones, more than 70% seen once, with roughly 0.0087% in the top ten. These same data were also listed under a study on human thymus T cells. From that paper: Thymus tissue was removed during corrective cardiac surgery. Thymic and blood repertoires appeared to carry a bias in their V and J gene usage. Related research reported highly overlapping thymic repertoires among unrelated individuals.

The sequence was obtained from a boy under two years old with a congenital heart defect. The material sequenced was thymocytes. The chain carries TRBV19 and TRBJ2-1; 7 nucleotides agree with TRBD1. The CDR3, as DNA: TGTGCCAGTACCGGGGCGCTCGGGACAGCCTACAATGAGCAGTTCTTC. Its translation: CASTGALGTAYNEQFF.